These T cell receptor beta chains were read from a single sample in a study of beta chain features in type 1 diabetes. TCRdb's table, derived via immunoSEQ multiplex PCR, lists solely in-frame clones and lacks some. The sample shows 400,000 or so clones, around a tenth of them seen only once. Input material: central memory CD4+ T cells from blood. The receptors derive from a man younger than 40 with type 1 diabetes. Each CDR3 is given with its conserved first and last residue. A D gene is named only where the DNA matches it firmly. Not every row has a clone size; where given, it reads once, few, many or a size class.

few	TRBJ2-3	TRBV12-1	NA	CASSFSGRSTDTQYF	TGTGCCAGCAGCTTTTCCGGTCGGAGCACAGATACGCAGTATTTT
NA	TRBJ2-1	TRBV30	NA	CAYQRSYNEQFF	TGTGCCTACCAAAGGTCCTACAATGAGCAGTTCTTC
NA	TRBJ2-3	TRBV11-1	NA	CASSIDEDTQYF	TGTGCCAGCAGCATCGACGAAGATACGCAGTATTTT
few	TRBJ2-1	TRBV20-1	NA	CSARFQTRQFF	TGCAGTGCTAGATTCCAGACGAGGCAGTTCTTC
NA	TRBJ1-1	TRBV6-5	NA	CASSTAGREAFF	TGTGCCAGCAGCACTGCTGGGAGGGAAGCTTTCTTT
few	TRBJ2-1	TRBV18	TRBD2	CASCSGTSFYNEQFF	TGTGCCAGCTGCTCCGGGACTAGTTTTTACAATGAGCAGTTCTTC
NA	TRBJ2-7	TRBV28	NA	CASSLAAYEQYF	TGTGCCAGCAGTTTGGCAGCCTACGAGCAGTACTTC
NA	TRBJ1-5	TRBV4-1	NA	CASSQDLAGHQPQHF	TGCGCCAGCAGCCAAGATCTGGCAGGTCATCAGCCCCAGCATTTT
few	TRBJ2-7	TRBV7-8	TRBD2	CASSAFLAEEGREQYF	TGTGCCAGCAGCGCCTTTCTAGCGGAGGAAGGGCGCGAGCAGTACTTC
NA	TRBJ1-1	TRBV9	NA	CASSPNSMFTEAFF	TGTGCCAGCAGCCCAAATTCTATGTTCACTGAAGCTTTCTTT
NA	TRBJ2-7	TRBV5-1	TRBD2	CASSLGVTSGIGEQYF	TGCGCCAGCAGCTTGGGCGTGACTAGCGGGATTGGCGAGCAGTACTTC
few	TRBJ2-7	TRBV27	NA	CASSLVQGNYEQYF	TGTGCCAGCAGTTTAGTTCAGGGGAACTACGAGCAGTACTTC
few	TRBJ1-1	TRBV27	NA	CASSVGGLNTEAFF	TGTGCCAGCAGCGTCGGGGGACTGAACACTGAAGCTTTCTTT
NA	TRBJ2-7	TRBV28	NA	CASSLSQTPEQYF	TGTGCCAGCAGTTTATCGCAGACGCCCGAGCAGTACTTC
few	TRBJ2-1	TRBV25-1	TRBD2	CASSESAGGTSYNEQFF	TGTGCCAGCAGTGAATCGGCGGGAGGGACCTCCTACAATGAGCAGTTCTTC
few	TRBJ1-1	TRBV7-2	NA	CASSLTDGNTEAFF	TGTGCCAGCAGCTTAACGGACGGGAACACTGAAGCTTTCTTT